What follows are 6 T cell receptor beta chains derived from one specimen sequenced in a study of shared clonotypes between healthy human individuals. Assay: immunoSEQ multiplex PCR; the TCRdb copy retains only in-frame clones and omits some. The sample yields under 750,000 clones, 72% seen once. The sequenced material came from memory CD4+ T cells sorted from blood. Subset meaning: CD45RA-negative fraction. The receptor source for this set is a woman aged 25 to 39 in good health.

This clone was picked up one time. The chain links TRBV12-2 to TRBJ2-7; whether TRBD2, the table's D call, matches the DNA was not checked. TRBV12-2 is a pseudogene locus. The CDR3 sequence is 15 residues long. CDR3 DNA sequence: TGTGCAAGTCGCTCTGTCATAGCGGGAGGCCCCGAGCAGTACTTC. Amino acids: CASRSVIAGGPEQYF.

This chain uses TRBV7-9 with TRBJ2-1; a weak D match, TRBD2 (6 bases). Germline CDR1 is SEHNR and CDR2 is FQNEAQ (reference sequence). Trimming stripped 3 bases from V and 9 bases from J, with 6 bases between. The CDR3 has 11 residues. The CDR3 spells CASSFSGEQFF. CDR3 bases: TGTGCCAGCAGCTTTAGCGGTGAGCAGTTCTTC. Drawing the rest from reference TRBV7-9 and TRBJ2-1, the complete variable domain is DTGVSQNPRHKITKRGQNVTFRCDPISEHNRLYWYRQTLGQGPEFLTYFQNEAQLEKSRLLSDRFSAERPKGSFSTLEIQRTEQGDSAMYLCASSFSGEQFFGPGTRLTVL.

In this sample, this clone turned up a few times. J is TRBJ2-7 and V is TRBV10-3; 7 bases are shared with TRBD1. This CDR3 has 12 amino acids. Germline V gene lookup returns CDR1 ENHRY and CDR2 SYGVKD. With 11 bases clipped from V and 9 bases from J, the junction kept 13 bases outside the gene matches. CDR3 amino acids: CAAGTEIYGQYF. CDR3 DNA sequence: TGTGCCGCTGGGACAGAGATTTATGGGCAGTACTTC.

The V and J genes are TRBV11-2 and TRBJ1-1; 7 bases line up with TRBD1. This CDR3 has 14 residues. In germline, CDR1 is SGHAT, CDR2 FQNNGV. The V and J ends lost 4 bases and 5 bases, in that order; junction bases with no gene match: 7. In DNA, the CDR3 is TGTGCCAGCAGCTCACAGGGGCAAAGGACTGAAGCTTTCTTT. The encoded protein is CASSSQGQRTEAFF.

The chain recombines TRBV10-1 with TRBJ1-5, with a possible D match to TRBD1 (5 bases). The CDR3 is 17 residues long. Trimming took 7 bases from V and 3 from J, leaving 22 bases between them. The germline gives CDR1 WNHNN, CDR2 SYGVQD (reference sequence). CDR3 residues: CASTYRLNRGYNQPQHF. The CDR3 nucleotides read TGCGCCAGCACGTACCGCTTAAATCGGGGGTACAATCAGCCCCAGCATTTT.

This CDR3 is CASSPRTGTGNYEQYF. The CDR3 DNA reads as TGTGCCAGCAGCCCACGTACCGGGACAGGGAACTACGAGCAGTACTTC. The chain is built from TRBV7-2 and TRBJ2-7, with 9 bases fitting TRBD1. This CDR3 is built from 16 residues. Germline CDR1 SGHTA, CDR2 FQGNSA. The V and J ends lost 5 bases and 3 bases, in that order; junction bases with no gene match: 11.